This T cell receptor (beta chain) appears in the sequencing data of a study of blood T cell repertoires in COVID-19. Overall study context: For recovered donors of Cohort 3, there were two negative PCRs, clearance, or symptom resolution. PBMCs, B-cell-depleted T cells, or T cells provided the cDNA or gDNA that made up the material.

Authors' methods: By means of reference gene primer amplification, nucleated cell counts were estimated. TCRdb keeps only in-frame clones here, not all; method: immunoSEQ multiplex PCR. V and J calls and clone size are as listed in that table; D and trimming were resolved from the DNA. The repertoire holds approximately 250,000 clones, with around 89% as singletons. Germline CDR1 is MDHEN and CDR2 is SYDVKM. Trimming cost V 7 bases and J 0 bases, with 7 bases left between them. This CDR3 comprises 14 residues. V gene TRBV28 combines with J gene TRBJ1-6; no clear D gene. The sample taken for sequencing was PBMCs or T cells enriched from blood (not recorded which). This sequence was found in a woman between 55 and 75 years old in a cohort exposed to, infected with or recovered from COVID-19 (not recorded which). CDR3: CASKESSYNSPLHF. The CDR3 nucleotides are TGTGCCAGCAAAGAGAGCTCCTATAATTCACCCCTCCACTTT.